This TCR beta chain was recovered during a study of Graves' ophthalmopathy and Graves' hyperthyroidism. The authors amplified TCR beta CDR3 regions, and they did so from RNA transcripts for repertoire sequencing. HTBI-primed first-round RT-PCR preceded second-round multiplex PCR. TCRdb re-derived calls from the multiplex PCR reads in MiXCR, one entry per CDR3 protein. Counted here are 300,000 or so distinct CDR3 sequences, roughly a sixth occurring once; the ten biggest clones make up about 12%. The V end lost 5 bases, the J end lost 2 bases, and 18 bases lay between the germline ends. CDR3 length equals 17 residues. Germline V CDR1 and CDR2: LNHDA, SQIVND (reference sequence).

This TCR was sampled from an adult man with Graves' ophthalmopathy. The sample taken for sequencing was peripheral blood. The rearrangement links TRBV19 to TRBJ2-2; D may be TRBD2 (6 bases). The CDR3 coding sequence is TGTGCCAGTAGTTCGGAGAGAGGGCGGGGAAACACCGGGGAGCTGTTTTTT. It yields the protein CASSSERGRGNTGELFF.